The source of this T cell receptor (beta chain) is a study of T-cell reconstitution after alpha-beta-depleted transplantation in children. Unique molecular identifiers featured in how the TCRbeta library was prepared. Via MiXCR, TCRdb re-called the PCR reads, giving one row per CDR3 protein. The sample has 450,000 to 550,000 distinct CDR3 sequences, over 9.5% seen once; the top ten hold about 15%. This clonotype was detected a few times. The V end was cut by 1 base, the J end by 0 bases, with 16 bases between. Germline CDR1 MNHNS, CDR2 SASEGT. There are 18 residues in the CDR3. The chain carries TRBV6-1 and TRBJ2-1; D may be TRBD2 (6 bases). Here the sequenced sample was PBMCs, mostly from graft donor cells, taken 180 days after TCRalphabeta/CD19-depleted stem cell transplant. The sequence came from a female patient aged 2-10 years who had a stem cell transplant for aplastic anemia, so the T cells may come from the graft donor. CDR3 coding DNA: TGTGCCAGCAGTGAAGACGGGGGTAGGGTCCGCTCCTACAATGAGCAGTTCTTC. This codes for CASSEDGGRVRSYNEQFF.